These T cell receptor beta chains were read from a single sample in a study of regulatory T cells in long-lasting Graves disease. TCRdb redid the calling of the multiplex PCR reads with MiXCR, one entry per CDR3 protein. The sample includes approximately 500,000 distinct CDR3 sequences, about a fifth of them seen just once. Sequenced here: peripheral blood mononuclear cells (PBMCs), sampled when the disease was refractory, from a patient treated with antithyroid drugs. The receptor set was obtained from a female donor with Graves disease. The CDR3 runs from the conserved cysteine through the conserved F or W. D genes are given only for firm matches.

length | D | V | CDR3
11 | NA | TRBV20-1 | CSAQKNSPLHF
17 | TRBD2 | TRBV11-1 | CASSPREREGAKNIQYF
12 | NA | TRBV9 | CSTAGANEKLFF
15 | TRBD1 | TRBV10-3 | CAIRGTGIETHGYTF
13 | NA | TRBV14 | CASSQTRGLGYTF
15 | TRBD1 | TRBV6-2/TRBV6-3 | CASSYPGTGTGELFF
14 | NA | TRBV6-1 | CASSVSVEDEKLFF
15 | NA | TRBV6-5 | CASSYSAGPGTEAFF
16 | NA | TRBV12-3/TRBV12-4 | CASSPIGGYSNQPQHF
15 | TRBD1 | TRBV14 | CASSQGQGLISPLHF
12 | NA | TRBV11-3 | CASSLGSGLRYF
14 | TRBD2 | TRBV9 | CASSVTSGAYEQYF
15 | NA | TRBV9 | CASSTRGDPSYEQYF
16 | NA | TRBV6-1 | CASSPGRVWGNQPQHF
15 | NA | TRBV3-1 | CASSQDLGDYNEQFF
15 | TRBD1 | TRBV3-1 | CAGSPSDRVNYGYTF
16 | TRBD1 | TRBV10-3 | CAISESGGQGGTEAFF
14 | NA | TRBV20-1 | CSAFSQGGAETQYF
15 | NA | TRBV20-1 | CSARGSEGSPYEQYF
13 | TRBD1 | TRBV12-3/TRBV12-4 | CASTQQGESPLHF
16 | NA | TRBV20-1 | CSARDEIIGERYEQYF
15 | NA | TRBV7-9 | CASSPEPGVNTEAFF
14 | TRBD2 | TRBV27 | CASSLRGDGGEQYF
13 | NA | TRBV12-3/TRBV12-4 | CASSLLDIYGYTF
14 | NA | TRBV7-8 | CASSLDVRSYGYTF
16 | TRBD1 | TRBV28 | CASKGLGQGAVNEQYF
14 | TRBD2 | TRBV29-1 | CSAGGGLATNEQFF
15 | TRBD2 | TRBV12-3/TRBV12-4 | CASRWGLAGAYEQYF
14 | TRBD2 | TRBV4-3 | CASSQELAGETQYF
14 | NA | TRBV28 | CASSLNILNTEAFF
13 | NA | TRBV13 | CASSLEPHYEQYF
17 | TRBD1 | TRBV20-1 | CSASPGQGVNGANVLTF
16 | TRBD2 | TRBV10-3 | CAISDGTSGVTDTQYF
15 | NA | TRBV5-1 | CASSLGQERMDGYTF
15 | NA | TRBV6-1 | CASSIGDATNEKLFF
15 | TRBD2 | TRBV18 | CASSPPSGGEETQYF
14 | TRBD1 | TRBV19 | CASRTGGTQETQYF
12 | NA | TRBV29-1 | CSVGTTALGYTF
20 | TRBD2 | TRBV7-2 | CASSGGWLAGISSSYNEQFF
15 | NA | TRBV12-3/TRBV12-4 | CASSSRVWGRPKLFF
15 | NA | TRBV7-2 | CASSLSRLFGAEAFF
16 | NA | TRBV6-5 | CASSYPRGRNSYEQYF
16 | TRBD2 | TRBV7-2 | CASSPLPSGGGYEQYF
12 | NA | TRBV6-4 | CATAGGTYEQYF
13 | NA | TRBV6-1 | CASSLGAWTGYTF
13 | NA | TRBV20-1 | CSARTDMNTEAFF
12 | NA | TRBV11-2 | CASSLSVSGYTF
15 | NA | TRBV12-3/TRBV12-4 | CASSSERAGTDTQYF
16 | TRBD1 | TRBV4-1 | CASSQAWDRPNYGYTF
15 | TRBD2 | TRBV5-5 | CASAALAGAGETQYF
15 | NA | TRBV5-1 | CASTHQEPVKETQYF
13 | NA | TRBV10-3 | CAISGPGRGEQYF
15 | TRBD1 | TRBV19 | CASRPIGQVNQPQHF
15 | TRBD1 | TRBV28 | CASSSGQGANSPLHF
13 | TRBD1 | TRBV2 | CASRGQGQAEAFF
13 | NA | TRBV6-5 | CASSSGTGLGYTF
15 | TRBD1 | TRBV19 | CASSIAGGFNYGYTF
15 | TRBD1 | TRBV2 | CASSGRDRVGETQYF
12 | NA | TRBV7-8 | CASSLSLEEAFF
14 | NA | TRBV9 | CASSVTPTSYEQYF